The present entry profiles one TCR beta chain with its context. Its target is unknown. Each TCR beta cDNA library carried unique molecular identifiers. From roughly 1 to 10 million T cells, 500,000 or so cDNA molecules were obtained. TCRdb reanalysed the PCR reads using MiXCR and keeps one entry per CDR3 protein. The table shows around 710,000 distinct CDR3 sequences, with roughly 50% occurring only once. These data are taken from a study of post-analysis software for immune sequencing data. Notes on the study in general: The study found TRBV5-6, TRBV5-1 and TRBV20-1 among five TRBV segments more frequent in patients than controls.

The V segment lost 5 bases and the J segment 1 base; nucleotides outside the gene matches: 14. CDR1 DFQATT and CDR2 SNEGSKA come from the germline V gene (reference sequence). This CDR3 comprises 17 residues. This sequence was found in a girl aged 5-17 years with multiple sclerosis. Sequencing was done on a sample of blood. The V gene is TRBV20-1, the J gene TRBJ1-2, with TRBD1 matching 9 bases. The CDR3 sequence is CSADTSRGQGNNYGYTF. The CDR3 DNA follows: TGCAGTGCTGACACCTCTCGCGGACAGGGGAATAACTATGGCTACACCTTC.